The sequence of this TCR beta chain was determined in a study of cytomegalovirus exposure and HLA in healthy donors. Across the whole study: Around 78 million unique TCRs, all from HLA-typed donors, were included in an early release of the data. Study-wide results and limits: A link between a missense DCLRE1C variant and TCR beta V- and J-gene trimming emerged from a later analysis.

CDR3 length equals 13 residues. The V and J ends lost 0 bases and 7 bases respectively, with 10 bases between them. The germline CDR1 and CDR2 sequences are GTSNPN and SVGIG (reference sequence). About this clone: The antigen is undetermined.

PCR involved 60 Vbeta and 13 Jbeta primers. The table came from immunoSEQ multiplex PCR; TCRdb's copy has only in-frame clones and leaves some out. The top ten hold 1.5% to 2% of the sample, which has approximately 180,000 clones, more than 65% seen once. V gene TRBV30 combines with J gene TRBJ1-5; D may be TRBD1 (5 bases). What was sequenced was PBMCs. This receptor was identified in a woman aged 25 to 45 in good health and CMV-seronegative. In DNA, the CDR3 is TGTGCCTGGAGTGTACTGGAGGGGCAGCCCCAGCATTTT. It is translated as CAWSVLEGQPQHF. Based on the CDR3 plus reference TRBV30 and TRBJ1-5, the full variable domain is SQTIHQWPATLVQPVGSPLSLECTVEGTSNPNLYWYRQAAGRGLQLLFYSVGIGQISSEVPQNLSASRPQDRQFILSSKKLLLSDSGFYLCAWSVLEGQPQHFGDGTRLSIL.